This is a list of T cell receptor beta chains from one sample in a study of T cell responses to AZD1222 COVID-19 vaccine. The assay was immunoSEQ multiplex PCR, and TCRdb's table has in-frame clones only and misses some. The table lists around 150,000 clones, around 94% of them singletons. The input for sequencing was peripheral blood, taken 28 days after the second AZD1222 dose. These receptors originate from an adult who received the AZD1222 COVID-19 vaccine. Both conserved end residues are part of each CDR3. Each record gives: CDR3 length, V gene, D gene, J gene, clone size, CDR3 DNA, CDR3 protein. A D gene is named only where the DNA matches it firmly. The size of a clone is reported for some rows only, either as once, few or many, or as a class for expanded clones.

cdr3_length: 14
v_call: TRBV18
d_call: TRBD1
j_call: TRBJ1-5
clone_size: .
cdr3_nt: TGTGCCAGCTCACCCCTTGACAGGGATCAGCCCCAGCATTTT
cdr3_aa: CASSPLDRDQPQHF

cdr3_length: 17
v_call: TRBV4-2
d_call: .
j_call: TRBJ2-7
clone_size: .
cdr3_nt: TGTGCCAGCAGCCGAACTATACCCCCAGGGGGGGTCTACGAGCAGTACTTC
cdr3_aa: CASSRTIPPGGVYEQYF

cdr3_length: 13
v_call: TRBV30
d_call: TRBD1
j_call: TRBJ1-1
clone_size: once
cdr3_nt: TGTGCCTGGTGCCAGGGGGCAGGCACTGAAGCTTTCTTT
cdr3_aa: CAWCQGAGTEAFF

cdr3_length: 14
v_call: TRBV28
d_call: TRBD1
j_call: TRBJ1-1
clone_size: once
cdr3_nt: TGTGCCAGCAGCCGACAGGGAGGGAACACTGAAGCTTTCTTT
cdr3_aa: CASSRQGGNTEAFF

cdr3_length: 17
v_call: TRBV5-1
d_call: TRBD2
j_call: TRBJ2-5
clone_size: .
cdr3_nt: TGCGCCAGCAGCGGACTAGCGGGAACCTCTAAGGGGGAGACCCAGTACTTC
cdr3_aa: CASSGLAGTSKGETQYF

cdr3_length: 13
v_call: TRBV6-5
d_call: .
j_call: TRBJ2-7
clone_size: .
cdr3_nt: TGTGCCAGCAGGAATTACAGGGAATACGAGCAGTACTTC
cdr3_aa: CASRNYREYEQYF

cdr3_length: 17
v_call: TRBV5-1
d_call: TRBD1
j_call: TRBJ1-3
clone_size: .
cdr3_nt: TGCGCCAGCAGCTTGGGGGCGACAGGGATTTCTGGAAACACCATATATTTT
cdr3_aa: CASSLGATGISGNTIYF

cdr3_length: 15
v_call: TRBV12-5
d_call: TRBD2
j_call: TRBJ2-1
clone_size: .
cdr3_nt: TGTGCTAGTGGTTTGGTGGTCGGGAGGGACAATGAGCAGTTCTTC
cdr3_aa: CASGLVVGRDNEQFF

cdr3_length: 12
v_call: TRBV5-1
d_call: .
j_call: TRBJ1-1
clone_size: once
cdr3_nt: TGCGCCAGCAGCGTCGACCGAACGGAAGCTTTCTTT
cdr3_aa: CASSVDRTEAFF

cdr3_length: 16
v_call: TRBV11-2
d_call: TRBD2
j_call: TRBJ2-3
clone_size: .
cdr3_nt: TGTGCCAGCAGCTTACTAGCGGGAGGGGGGGCAGATACGCAGTATTTT
cdr3_aa: CASSLLAGGGADTQYF

cdr3_length: 11
v_call: TRBV11-2
d_call: .
j_call: TRBJ2-7
clone_size: .
cdr3_nt: TGTGCCAGCAGCATTTCCTACGAGCAGTACTTC
cdr3_aa: CASSISYEQYF

cdr3_length: 13
v_call: TRBV6-5
d_call: .
j_call: TRBJ1-5
clone_size: .
cdr3_nt: TGTGCCAGCAAGATAGATAGCAATCAGCCCCAGCATTTT
cdr3_aa: CASKIDSNQPQHF

cdr3_length: 13
v_call: TRBV30
d_call: .
j_call: TRBJ1-1
clone_size: .
cdr3_nt: TGTGCCTGGAGTGAGACACCGAACACTGAAGCTTTCTTT
cdr3_aa: CAWSETPNTEAFF

cdr3_length: 19
v_call: TRBV7-3
d_call: TRBD2
j_call: TRBJ2-5
clone_size: .
cdr3_nt: TGTGCCAGCAGCCTAAGGGTGGCTCTAGCGGGAGGTTACCAAGAGACCCAGTACTTC
cdr3_aa: CASSLRVALAGGYQETQYF

cdr3_length: 16
v_call: TRBV5-4
d_call: TRBD2
j_call: TRBJ2-7
clone_size: .
cdr3_nt: TGTGCCAGCAGCCCACCGGGGGGACTAGCCTCCTACGAGCAGTACTTC
cdr3_aa: CASSPPGGLASYEQYF

cdr3_length: 14
v_call: TRBV19
d_call: TRBD1
j_call: TRBJ1-2
clone_size: .
cdr3_nt: TGTGCCAGTAGCCTACAGGGGGCGGACTATGGCTACACCTTC
cdr3_aa: CASSLQGADYGYTF

cdr3_length: 20
v_call: TRBV28
d_call: TRBD2
j_call: TRBJ2-6
clone_size: .
cdr3_nt: TGTGCCAGCAGTTTAGGACTAGCGAAGAGAACGTGGTCTGGGGCCAACGTCCTGACTTTC
cdr3_aa: CASSLGLAKRTWSGANVLTF

cdr3_length: 13
v_call: TRBV27
d_call: .
j_call: TRBJ2-3
clone_size: .
cdr3_nt: TGTGCCAGCAGTTTGGCCAGCACAGATACGCAGTATTTT
cdr3_aa: CASSLASTDTQYF

cdr3_length: 18
v_call: TRBV5-6
d_call: TRBD2
j_call: TRBJ2-7
clone_size: .
cdr3_nt: TGTGCCAGCAGCTTGTGGCATAAAGCGGGAGGGGGTAGCTACGAGCAGTACTTC
cdr3_aa: CASSLWHKAGGGSYEQYF

cdr3_length: 16
v_call: TRBV11-2
d_call: .
j_call: TRBJ1-3
clone_size: .
cdr3_nt: TGTGCCAGCAGCTCCTCCAGGTGGGAGTCTGGAAACACCATATATTTT
cdr3_aa: CASSSSRWESGNTIYF

cdr3_length: 14
v_call: TRBV15
d_call: .
j_call: TRBJ2-5
clone_size: .
cdr3_nt: TGTGCCACCAGCAGAGATATGGCCCAAGAGACCCAGTACTTC
cdr3_aa: CATSRDMAQETQYF

cdr3_length: 14
v_call: TRBV9
d_call: TRBD1
j_call: TRBJ1-2
clone_size: .
cdr3_nt: TGTGCCAGCAGCATAGGACAGGCCGACCTTGGCTACACCTTC
cdr3_aa: CASSIGQADLGYTF

cdr3_length: 15
v_call: TRBV23-1
d_call: TRBD1
j_call: TRBJ1-1
clone_size: .
cdr3_nt: TGCGCCAGCAGCCTACATGCAGGGGGCGACACTGAAGCTTTCTTT
cdr3_aa: CASSLHAGGDTEAFF

cdr3_length: 18
v_call: TRBV24-1
d_call: .
j_call: TRBJ2-3
clone_size: once
cdr3_nt: TGTGCCACCAGTGATCGGTGGAGTTTGAGAGATGGCACAGATACGCAGTATTTT
cdr3_aa: CATSDRWSLRDGTDTQYF

cdr3_length: 15
v_call: TRBV28
d_call: .
j_call: TRBJ2-2
clone_size: .
cdr3_nt: TGTGCCAGCAGTCCCTCGGACAGCTACACCGGGGAGCTGTTTTTT
cdr3_aa: CASSPSDSYTGELFF

cdr3_length: 14
v_call: TRBV10-1
d_call: .
j_call: TRBJ2-7
clone_size: .
cdr3_nt: TGCGCCAGCAGTGAGCCGGGGTTGGACCACGAGCAGTACTTC
cdr3_aa: CASSEPGLDHEQYF

cdr3_length: 11
v_call: TRBV20-1
d_call: TRBD2
j_call: TRBJ2-2
clone_size: .
cdr3_nt: TGCAGCCCGGGGGGAACCGGGGAGCTGTTTTTT
cdr3_aa: CSPGGTGELFF

cdr3_length: 14
v_call: TRBV7-2
d_call: .
j_call: TRBJ2-7
clone_size: .
cdr3_nt: TGTGCCAGCAGCTCCAATCTGGTGGGTGGGGAGCAGTACTTC
cdr3_aa: CASSSNLVGGEQYF

cdr3_length: 16
v_call: TRBV4-3
d_call: .
j_call: TRBJ2-3
clone_size: once
cdr3_nt: TGCGCCAGCGGTCGGATTAGCGGAGCCCTCACAGATACGCAGTATTTT
cdr3_aa: CASGRISGALTDTQYF

cdr3_length: 13
v_call: TRBV2
d_call: TRBD1
j_call: TRBJ1-2
clone_size: .
cdr3_nt: TGTGCCAGCAGTGAACAGGGGGCGCGAGGCTACACCTTC
cdr3_aa: CASSEQGARGYTF

cdr3_length: 12
v_call: TRBV10-3
d_call: TRBD1
j_call: TRBJ1-1
clone_size: .
cdr3_nt: TGTGCCATGGGACAGGGCGACACTGAAGCTTTCTTT
cdr3_aa: CAMGQGDTEAFF

cdr3_length: 15
v_call: TRBV15
d_call: .
j_call: TRBJ2-2
clone_size: .
cdr3_nt: TGTGCCACCAGCAGCAATCTACACAGCACCGGGGAGCTGTTTTTT
cdr3_aa: CATSSNLHSTGELFF

cdr3_length: 13
v_call: TRBV6-5
d_call: .
j_call: TRBJ2-1
clone_size: .
cdr3_nt: TGTGCCGCGCAAGGACTCACCTACAATGAGCAGTTCTTC
cdr3_aa: CAAQGLTYNEQFF

cdr3_length: 13
v_call: TRBV19
d_call: TRBD1
j_call: TRBJ1-5
clone_size: .
cdr3_nt: TGTGCCAGTACCCGGACAGGGAATCAGCCCCAGCATTTT
cdr3_aa: CASTRTGNQPQHF

cdr3_length: 13
v_call: TRBV25-1
d_call: .
j_call: TRBJ1-3
clone_size: .
cdr3_nt: TGTGCCAGCAGTGTACCCCTGGGAAACACCATATATTTT
cdr3_aa: CASSVPLGNTIYF

cdr3_length: 16
v_call: TRBV7-8
d_call: .
j_call: TRBJ2-2
clone_size: .
cdr3_nt: TGTGCCAGCAGCTTAGCGGGAGGAAGGTTAGGCGGGGAGCTGTTTTTT
cdr3_aa: CASSLAGGRLGGELFF

cdr3_length: 14
v_call: TRBV5-4
d_call: .
j_call: TRBJ2-1
clone_size: .
cdr3_nt: TGTGCCAGCAGCTTGAGTGGGACGGAAGCGGGGCAGTTCTTC
cdr3_aa: CASSLSGTEAGQFF

cdr3_length: 15
v_call: TRBV9
d_call: TRBD1
j_call: TRBJ1-1
clone_size: .
cdr3_nt: TGTGCCAGCAGCCCCACCTCCAGGGGGAAGACTGAAGCTTTCTTT
cdr3_aa: CASSPTSRGKTEAFF

cdr3_length: 15
v_call: TRBV4-3
d_call: .
j_call: TRBJ2-2
clone_size: once
cdr3_nt: TGCGCCAGCAGCCAAGATCAATTATTATCCGGGGAGCTGTTTTTT
cdr3_aa: CASSQDQLLSGELFF

cdr3_length: 13
v_call: TRBV29-1
d_call: TRBD2
j_call: TRBJ2-1
clone_size: .
cdr3_nt: TGCAGCGTCCGTACACTAGCGTACAATGAGCAGTTCTTC
cdr3_aa: CSVRTLAYNEQFF

cdr3_length: 14
v_call: TRBV6-2/TRBV6-3
d_call: .
j_call: TRBJ1-5
clone_size: .
cdr3_nt: TGTGCCAGCAGTTCGGGACGGATAAGAAGTCCCCAGCATTTT
cdr3_aa: CASSSGRIRSPQHF

cdr3_length: 16
v_call: TRBV7-8
d_call: TRBD2
j_call: TRBJ2-2
clone_size: once
cdr3_nt: TGTGCCAGCAGCTTAGGAGGGACTAGCGTAAACGGGGAGCTGTTTTTT
cdr3_aa: CASSLGGTSVNGELFF

cdr3_length: 13
v_call: TRBV6-5
d_call: .
j_call: TRBJ1-1
clone_size: .
cdr3_nt: TGTGCCAGCAGTTACGACCGGAGCACTGAAGCTTTCTTT
cdr3_aa: CASSYDRSTEAFF

cdr3_length: 14
v_call: TRBV7-2
d_call: .
j_call: TRBJ2-3
clone_size: few
cdr3_nt: TGTGCCAGCAGCTTAGCGGGGGTCACAGATACGCAGTATTTT
cdr3_aa: CASSLAGVTDTQYF

cdr3_length: 16
v_call: TRBV2
d_call: .
j_call: TRBJ2-6
clone_size: .
cdr3_nt: TGTGCCAGCATCCCGACCTGGGGGTCTGGGGCCAACGTCCTGACTTTC
cdr3_aa: CASIPTWGSGANVLTF

cdr3_length: 14
v_call: TRBV27
d_call: TRBD1
j_call: TRBJ2-7
clone_size: .
cdr3_nt: TGTGCCAGCAGGTCGACAGGGGCGTCCTACGAGCAGTACTTC
cdr3_aa: CASRSTGASYEQYF

cdr3_length: 14
v_call: TRBV19
d_call: .
j_call: TRBJ1-5
clone_size: .
cdr3_nt: TGTGCCAGTAGGGACGGGCCCCTCAATCAGCCCCAGCATTTT
cdr3_aa: CASRDGPLNQPQHF

cdr3_length: 15
v_call: TRBV11-2
d_call: TRBD2
j_call: TRBJ2-3
clone_size: once
cdr3_nt: TGTGCCAGCAGCGCCCGGATTAGCGGGAGGGATACGCAGTATTTT
cdr3_aa: CASSARISGRDTQYF

cdr3_length: 13
v_call: TRBV7-9
d_call: TRBD1
j_call: TRBJ1-5
clone_size: .
cdr3_nt: TGTGCCAGCAGTCCGGGACAGCTAGCGCCCCAGCATTTT
cdr3_aa: CASSPGQLAPQHF

cdr3_length: 16
v_call: TRBV28
d_call: .
j_call: TRBJ1-1
clone_size: .
cdr3_nt: TGTGCCAGCAGTTTAAGGCAGGGATTCTTGAACACTGAAGCTTTCTTT
cdr3_aa: CASSLRQGFLNTEAFF

cdr3_length: 18
v_call: TRBV13
d_call: .
j_call: TRBJ2-5
clone_size: once
cdr3_nt: TGTGCCAGCAGCTTAACTTTTTGGCGGCTCGCCCCTCAAGAGACCCAGTACTTC
cdr3_aa: CASSLTFWRLAPQETQYF